What follows are 10 T cell receptor beta chains derived from one specimen sequenced in a study of neoadjuvant anti-PD-1 for oral cavity cancer. The assay was immunoSEQ multiplex PCR, and TCRdb's table has in-frame clones only and misses some. This sample has about 79,000 clones, with 83% found just once. The material sequenced was PBMCs, taken before nivolumab (anti-PD-1) treatment. These receptor sequences come from a person aged 40 to 85 with oral cavity squamous cell carcinoma.

The rearrangement joins TRBV4-1 to TRBJ1-6; D unresolved. The CDR3 runs 16 residues. The V end lost 2 bases, the J end lost 3 bases, and 11 bases lay between the germline ends. The V gene's germline CDR1 is MGHRA and CDR2 YSYEKL. The CDR3 nucleotides read TGCGCCAGCAGCCAATCCAGCATCTACTATAATTCACCCCTCCACTTT. It encodes CASSQSSIYYNSPLHF.

The gene calls are TRBV7-6 and TRBJ2-1, with 10 bases that match TRBD1. CDR3 length: 15 amino acids. Trimming removed 5 bases from V and 5 bases from J; junction bases left unmatched: 6. Germline V CDR1 and CDR2: SGHVS, FNYEAQ. CDR3 amino acids: CASSIWTGGNNEQFF. The CDR3 DNA reads TGTGCCAGCAGCATTTGGACAGGGGGAAACAATGAGCAGTTCTTC.

The genes are TRBV14 and TRBJ2-1; D not resolved. The V end lost 1 base, the J end lost 7 bases, and 14 bases lay between the germline ends. This CDR3 contains 15 residues. Per germline, CDR1 SGHDN and CDR2 FVKESK. The DNA for the CDR3 is TGTGCCAGCAGCCAAGCCCGATTAGTGGGGAATGAGCAGTTCTTC. Its translation: CASSQARLVGNEQFF.

The rearrangement links TRBV7-3 to TRBJ2-1; 7 bases are shared with TRBD1. Germline assignment: CDR1 SGHTA and CDR2 FQGTGA. V was clipped by 10 bases and J by 8 bases; unmatched bases: 20. This CDR3 contains 16 residues. The CDR3 bases are TGTGCCAACCACACAGGGGAACGGGCAATGGGTGATGAGCAGTTCTTC. Encoded protein: CANHTGERAMGDEQFF. Combining the CDR3 with reference TRBV7-3 and TRBJ2-1 gives the whole variable domain GAGVSQTPSNKVTEKGKYVELRCDPISGHTALYWYRQSLGQGPEFLIYFQGTGAADDSGLPNDRFFAVRPEGSVSTLKIQRTERGDSAVYLCANHTGERAMGDEQFFGPGTRLTVL.

The V gene is TRBV6-1, the J gene TRBJ1-6; 9 nucleotides line up with TRBD1. V gave up 2 bases and J gave up 6 bases; unmatched junction bases: 2. This CDR3 spans 15 amino acids. Per germline, CDR1 MNHNS and CDR2 SASEGT. The CDR3 sequence is CASSEPGQGNSPLHF. CDR3 nucleotides: TGTGCCAGCAGTGAACCGGGACAGGGTAATTCACCCCTCCACTTT.

The gene calls are TRBV9 and TRBJ1-3; 8 nucleotides agree with TRBD1. This CDR3 spans 16 amino acids. J gave up 2 bases and V 3 bases, and 7 bases lay outside the gene matches. Germline V gene data show CDR1 as SGDLS and CDR2 as YYNGEE. This chain's CDR3 is CASSATLRGPGNTIYF. CDR3 bases: TGTGCCAGCAGCGCCACCCTCAGGGGGCCTGGAAACACCATATATTTT.

This rearrangement joins TRBV11-3 to TRBJ2-2; possible D gene TRBD2, 7 bases. Germline-derived CDR1 and CDR2 are SGHNT and YENEEA. Deletions cut 7 bases from V and 1 base from J, with 13 bases between. The CDR3 length is 15 residues. CDR3 DNA: TGTGCCAGCACCCGGGGAGGGGGGAACACCGGGGAGCTGTTTTTT. It yields the protein CASTRGGGNTGELFF. Supplemented by reference TRBV11-3 and TRBJ2-2, the full variable domain reads EAGVVQSPRYKIIEKKQPVAFWCNPISGHNTLYWYLQNLGQGPELLIRYENEEAVDDSQLPKDRFSAERLKGVDSTLKIQPAELGDSAVYLCASTRGGGNTGELFFGEGSRLTVL.

The rearrangement links TRBV2 to TRBJ1-1, with D unresolved. Germline V gives CDR1 SNHLY, CDR2 FYNNEI. CDR3 length equals 15 residues. The V end was cut by 8 bases, the J end by 3 bases, with 19 bases between. CDR3 sequence: CASPKPGFRDTEAFF. DNA for the CDR3: TGTGCCAGCCCGAAACCGGGGTTTCGGGACACTGAAGCTTTCTTT.

The chain carries TRBV11-2 and TRBJ2-2; D gene unclear. The germline V gene encodes CDR1 SGHAT and CDR2 FQNNGV. CDR3 length: 13 amino acids. Trimming left V 3 bases short and J 5 bases short, with 7 bases between. The CDR3 DNA reads TGTGCCAGCAGCTTCCTTTCGACCGGGGAGCTGTTTTTT. Amino acids: CASSFLSTGELFF.

The gene calls are TRBV5-6 and TRBJ2-3; D is unclear. This CDR3 has 12 amino acids. The ends were cut back, 1 base at V and 2 bases at J, with 2 bases in the middle. Per germline, CDR1 SGHDT and CDR2 YYEEEE. CDR3 nucleotide sequence: TGTGCCAGCAGCTTGACCACAGATACGCAGTATTTT. Translated: CASSLTTDTQYF.